These 15 T cell receptor beta chains were all obtained from the same sample, sequenced in a study of T cells in Graves' hyperthyroidism and ophthalmopathy (dated by TCRdb to the late 2010s). Library preparation used multiplex PCR. TCRdb lists the instrument as Illumina HiSeq 2000. The TCR beta CDR3 regions were amplified from the RNA transcripts. A first-round RT-PCR of the TCR CDR3 used the HTBI primer set with the Qiagen OneStep RT-PCR kit. Clones were called with MiXCR by TCRdb after fastp trimmed the public reads at Q25, and only in-frame beta chains were retained. Entries that share a CDR3 protein sequence are merged under the most common genes and DNA. Recorded for this sample are hundreds of thousands of distinct CDR3 sequences; around 15% of them occurred a single time. The ten largest clones capture approximately 4.2% of the sample. Sequenced material: blood. The source of these receptors is a woman aged 40 to 50 with Graves' ophthalmopathy.

This clonotype was found many times. This rearrangement joins TRBV6-5 to TRBJ2-2; TRBD1 agrees at 7 bases. Unmatched junction bases numbered 4, after V lost 6 bases and J lost 6 bases. The CDR3 runs 13 residues. Germline lookup yields CDR1 MNHEY and CDR2 SVGAGI. CDR3: CASRGQEAGELFF. Written as DNA, the CDR3 is TGTGCCAGCAGAGGACAGGAGGCCGGGGAGCTGTTTTTT.

This clonotype has at least ten counts. The rearrangement uses TRBV25-1 and TRBJ2-7; D gene ambiguous. The CDR3 consists of 16 residues. Trimming took 6 bases from V and 0 from J, leaving 18 bases between them. Germline V gene lookup returns CDR1 MGHDK and CDR2 SYGVNS. This chain's CDR3 is CASRGHKTRNSYEQYF. The CDR3 region has the DNA TGTGCCAGCAGAGGCCACAAAACAAGAAACTCCTACGAGCAGTACTTC.

The table lists this clonotype with many counts. The V gene is TRBV30, the J gene TRBJ2-7, with D possibly being TRBD2 (6 bases). Germline V CDR1 and CDR2: GTSNPN, SVGIG (reference sequence). The length of the CDR3 is 14 residues. The V end was cut by 0 bases, the J end by 3 bases, with 12 bases between. CDR3 region: CAWSVGAGLYEQYF. CDR3 in DNA: TGTGCCTGGAGTGTTGGGGCGGGGCTCTACGAGCAGTACTTC.

This clonotype has just a few counts. V usage is TRBV12-3 or TRBV12-4 and J usage is TRBJ1-1; possibly TRBD1 for D (5 bases). The V and J ends lost 3 bases and 8 bases respectively, with 19 bases between them. The CDR3 is 15 amino acids. CDR3 in amino acids: CASSLGGGGLAEAFF. CDR3 coding DNA: TGTGCCAGCAGTTTGGGTGGGGGAGGCCTAGCCGAAGCTTTCTTT.

There are many counts of this clonotype. This chain connects TRBV6-1 to TRBJ2-6, with D unresolved. Per germline, CDR1 MNHNS and CDR2 SASEGT. V was cut by 8 bases and J by 1 base, with 6 bases left in between. This CDR3 has 13 amino acids. CDR3 in amino acids: CASQRSGANVLTF. CDR3 DNA sequence: TGTGCCAGCCAGAGGTCTGGGGCCAACGTCCTGACTTTC.

This clonotype is a singleton in its sample. The V call is TRBV30, the J call TRBJ2-4; possibly TRBD1 for D (6 bases). The CDR3 is 13 amino acids. CDR1 GTSNPN and CDR2 SVGIG come from the germline V gene (reference sequence). Trimming removed 4 bases from V and 2 bases from J, with 9 bases in between. The CDR3 DNA reads as TGTGCCTGGACCCAGGGGTCCAAAAACATTCAGTACTTC. It translates to CAWTQGSKNIQYF.

This clonotype was seen at least ten times. The germline gene is not matched at one end of the junction; a read error may be the cause. The chain couples TRBV10-3 to TRBJ1-3; D remains ambiguous. CDR3 length: 14 amino acids. Germline V gives CDR1 ENHRY, CDR2 SYGVKD. CDR3 amino acids: CAIWAQADGNTVYF. The CDR3 coding sequence is TGTGCCATATGGGCCCAGGCGGATGGAAACACCGTATATTTT.

The chain carries TRBV28 and TRBJ2-5; TRBD2 is a possible D gene (6 bases). CDR3 size: 15 residues. Germline-derived CDR1 and CDR2 are MDHEN and SYDVKM. V lost 6 bases, J lost 1 base, and 15 bases lay in between. The CDR3 nucleotides are TGTGCCAGCAGGGAAGGAGGGAGGTCCCAAGAGACCCAGTACTTC. Its translation is CASREGGRSQETQYF.

This clonotype has ten or more counts. The chain recombines TRBV20-1 with TRBJ2-2, with 7 bases fitting TRBD1. Germline trimming cut 3 bases from V and 5 bases from J; bases unmatched to any gene: 15. Germline V lookup: CDR1 DFQATT, CDR2 SNEGSKA (reference sequence). The CDR3 has 17 residues. Here the CDR3 reads CSASGMLGDSRTGELFF. CDR3 DNA sequence: TGCAGTGCTAGCGGCATGTTAGGGGACAGTCGGACCGGGGAGCTGTTTTTT.

There are many counts of this clonotype. This chain uses TRBV2 with TRBJ1-2; 9 positions match TRBD1. Per the germline V gene, CDR1 is SNHLY and CDR2 is FYNNEI. Trimming cost V 6 bases and J 13 bases; bases outside gene matches: 9. The CDR3 runs 12 residues. As DNA, the CDR3 is TGTGCCAGCAGCGGCCCACAGGGGGCAGGCACCTTC. Amino acids: CASSGPQGAGTF.

This clonotype was picked up many times. The CDR3 sequence: CATGTPGGRNYGYTF. The CDR3 DNA sequence: TGTGCCACCGGTACCCCAGGGGGCCGGAACTATGGCTACACCTTC. The rearrangement joins TRBV6-2 or TRBV6-3 to TRBJ1-2; TRBD1 matches 8 bases. The CDR3 extends over 15 amino acids. V shed 10 bases, J shed 2 bases, and the junction held 12 bases outside the gene matches. The germline V gene encodes CDR1 MNHEY and CDR2 SVGEGT.

V and J are TRBV11-2 and TRBJ2-5; 8 bases match TRBD1. CDR1 is SGHAT and CDR2 is FQNNGV in the germline V gene. J lost 3 bases, V lost 3 bases, and 3 bases had no gene match. The CDR3 runs 14 residues. The CDR3, as DNA: TGTGCCAGCAGCTTCAGGGGGCGAGAAGAGACCCAGTACTTC. Translating it yields CASSFRGREETQYF.

The CDR3 sequence: CASSLGQALGEKLFF. The DNA for the CDR3 is TGTGCCAGCAGTTTAGGGCAGGCCCTTGGTGAAAAACTGTTTTTT. The chain is built from TRBV12-3 or TRBV12-4 and TRBJ1-4; no clear D. This CDR3 is built from 15 residues. Trimming pared 1 base from V and 7 bases from J, leaving 13 bases between.

The chain is built from TRBV4-2 and TRBJ1-5, with D perhaps matching TRBD1 (5 bases). The germline V gene encodes CDR1 LGHNA and CDR2 YNFKEQ. V was shortened by 3 bases and J by 1 base, with 10 bases between the two germline ends. The CDR3 runs to 15 residues. For the CDR3, the DNA is TGTGCCAGCAGCCACATCGGGGGAAGCAATCAGCCCCAGCATTTT. It translates to CASSHIGGSNQPQHF.

This clonotype was observed many times. The V call is TRBV12-3 or TRBV12-4, the J call TRBJ2-3; D is ambiguous. The V gene lost 7 bases and the J gene lost 4 bases, with 18 bases spanning the gap. The CDR3 contains 15 residues. CDR3 DNA sequence: TGTGCCAGCACCCCTGCTAGATCTCGCCCAGATACGCAGTATTTT. This encodes CASTPARSRPDTQYF.